The clone carrying this TCR beta chain was counted a few times. Its target is unknown. Expressed TCRB transcripts were sequenced, since all the RNA that had been isolated was reverse transcribed. Produced via immunoSEQ multiplex PCR; TCRdb's table is partial and in-frame only. The top ten clones hold 0.55% to 0.65% of a sample with 120,000 to 150,000 clones, about 9.7% of them seen once. The record originates from a study of beta chain features in type 1 diabetes. Study conclusions and caveats: Reduced insertions and increased deletions marked VDJ junctions in type 1 diabetes patients. Naive, central memory and Treg TCRB repertoires seemed to resemble each other more closely in patients than they did in healthy donors.

Germline V CDR1 and CDR2: SGDLS, YYNGEE. The J segment lost 5 bases and the V segment lost 0 bases, leaving 7 bases of the junction unmatched. The CDR3 consists of 16 residues. Sequencing was done on a sample of central memory CD4+ T cells from blood. The receptor comes from a woman aged 40 to 49 in good health. V is TRBV9 and J is TRBJ2-3; 9 nucleotides line up with TRBD2. CDR3 coding DNA: TGTGCCAGCAGCGTAGAAGCGGGGGGCCCTAGAGATACGCAGTATTTT. Translation: CASSVEAGGPRDTQYF.